This T cell receptor (beta chain) was captured in a study of T-cell reconstitution after alpha-beta-depleted transplantation in children. Study-wide findings and caveats: T-cell counts and diversity at one year post-transplant came mainly from newly produced T cells. Several hundred graft clones that had expanded were reportedly the source of alpha-beta T cells about two months after transplant.

The CDR3 covers 15 residues. V was cut by 6 bases and J by 6 bases, with 20 bases left in between. CDR1 is MDHEN and CDR2 is SYDVKM in the germline V gene. For this clonotype: The antigen is not known.

Unique molecular identifiers were incorporated during preparation of the TCRbeta library. TCRdb independently ran MiXCR on the PCR reads; one entry per CDR3 protein. This sample has under 60,000 distinct CDR3 sequences, with 5.5% to 7.5% found just once. The starting material was PBMCs, mostly from graft donor cells, obtained 60 days after TCRalphabeta/CD19-depleted stem cell transplant. The TCR comes from a female patient aged 2-10 years who had a stem cell transplant for aplastic anemia, so the T cells may come from the graft donor. The chain links TRBV28 to TRBJ1-1; D is unclear. CDR3 sequence (DNA): TGTGCCAGCAGGAATAAGGGCACCCTTCAGCCTGAAGCTTTCTTT. Translating it yields CASRNKGTLQPEAFF.